The T cell receptor beta chain under discussion was sequenced for a study of T cells after yellow fever vaccination. Turning to the study itself: Those fractions that held only low numbers of cells were prepared using the SMART-Seq v4 Ultra Low Input RNA kit.

TCRdb recomputed calls from the 5' RACE reads with MiXCR, one row per CDR3 protein. The data hold tens of thousands of distinct CDR3 sequences, with roughly 6.9% observed a single time. This clonotype was seen more than once but under ten times. With 5 bases clipped from V and 12 bases from J, the junction kept 14 bases outside the gene matches. There are 15 residues in the CDR3. The chain recombines TRBV12-3 or TRBV12-4 with TRBJ2-1; 9 nucleotides agree with TRBD1. This material consisted of CD8+ T cells sorted from PBMCs, taken on the day of the first yellow fever vaccination. The TCR sequence derives from a man aged 18 to 30 who received the YFV17D yellow fever vaccine. The CDR3 DNA sequence: TGTGCCAGCAGTCAGAGACAGGGGGTGGTTTTCCTGCAGTTCTTC. It translates to CASSQRQGVVFLQFF.